This is a list of T cell receptor beta chains from one sample in a study of CD8 T cells in ankylosing spondylitis. TCRdb re-derived calls from the 5' RACE reads in MiXCR, one entry per CDR3 protein. This table has 220,000 or so distinct CDR3 sequences, 10% to 13% appearing once. The sequenced material came from blood, either unsorted or a sorted T cell fraction (not recorded which). These receptors were collected from a male donor with ankylosing spondylitis or in good health (not recorded which). Both conserved end residues are part of each CDR3. A D gene is named only where the DNA matches it firmly. Part of the rows lack a size; the others show once, few, many or a class for expanded clones.

abundance	d_gene	v_gene	j_gene	CDR3nt	CDR3aa
few	.	TRBV7-6	TRBJ1-5	TGTGCCAGCAGCTCAGAATATAGCAATCAGCCCCAGCATTTT	CASSSEYSNQPQHF
many	.	TRBV5-1	TRBJ2-1	TGCGCCAGCAGCTTGCAAAAGGCCGCCGATGAGCAGTTCTTC	CASSLQKAADEQFF
many	.	TRBV5-1	TRBJ2-3	TGCGCCAGCAGCCCAGGAGATACGCAGTATTTT	CASSPGDTQYF
.	.	TRBV7-8	TRBJ2-7	TGTGCCAGCAGCTTGGAAAAAAGTAGGGAAGAGCAGTACTTC	CASSLEKSREEQYF
many	.	TRBV7-7	TRBJ2-3	TGTGCTAGCAGCTTAGCTGGTCTCACAGATACGCAGTATTTT	CASSLAGLTDTQYF
.	.	TRBV20-1	TRBJ2-1	TGCAGTGCTAGATATAGCTCGGGACGGACCTACAATGAGCAGTTCTTC	CSARYSSGRTYNEQFF
many	.	TRBV20-1	TRBJ2-3	TGCAGTGCTGAACGGACTTTACGCCTCACAGATACGCAGTATTTT	CSAERTLRLTDTQYF
many	.	TRBV9	TRBJ2-2	TGTGCCAGCAGCGTAGCTGGGCAGGGGTTTAACACCGGGGAGCTGTTTTTT	CASSVAGQGFNTGELFF
many	TRBD1	TRBV12-3/TRBV12-4	TRBJ2-7	TGTGCCAGCAGTTTAGGGACAGGGGAACTATACGAGCAGTACTTC	CASSLGTGELYEQYF
many	TRBD2	TRBV20-1	TRBJ2-3	TGCAGTGCTTTCCTCATTGGCGGGGGGTCAGATACGCAGTATTTT	CSAFLIGGGSDTQYF
many	.	TRBV11-1	TRBJ1-6	TGTGCCAGCAGCTTGAATGGCAACTCCTATAATTCACCCCTCCACTTT	CASSLNGNSYNSPLHF
few	.	TRBV24-1	TRBJ1-1	TGTGCCACCAGTGATAGCTTGGCAGGGAACACTGAAGCTTTCTTT	CATSDSLAGNTEAFF
many	.	TRBV9	TRBJ2-5	TGTGCCAGCAGCGCCCGGGAGGCGCAGGGGAAAGAGACCCAGTACTTC	CASSAREAQGKETQYF
many	TRBD1	TRBV5-1	TRBJ1-2	TGCGCCAGCAGCGGACAGGTTAACTATGGCTACACCTTC	CASSGQVNYGYTF
.	.	TRBV5-1	TRBJ2-2	TGCGCCAGCAGCTTGGGTTTCAACACCGGGGAGCTGTTTTTT	CASSLGFNTGELFF
many	.	TRBV10-3	TRBJ2-3	TGTGCCATCAGTGAACTTGGGGACGTGAGCACAGATACGCAGTATTTT	CAISELGDVSTDTQYF
few	TRBD2	TRBV24-1	TRBJ2-2	TGTGCCACCAGTTTAGCGGGGGTGTCCACCGGGGAGCTGTTTTTT	CATSLAGVSTGELFF
many	.	TRBV5-1	TRBJ2-3	TGCGCCAGCAGCTTGTCGGGGGCTGGCCACACAGATACGCAGTATTTT	CASSLSGAGHTDTQYF
few	TRBD2	TRBV10-3	TRBJ2-3	TGTGCCATCAGCCACCCCAACGGCGAGTCCGGGGGGATAGGAGTTACGCAGTATTTT	CAISHPNGESGGIGVTQYF
few	TRBD2	TRBV5-1	TRBJ2-7	TGCGCCAGCAGCCCTAGCGGGGGGAATACCTACGAGCAGTACTTC	CASSPSGGNTYEQYF
many	.	TRBV29-1	TRBJ1-1	TGCAGCGGAGCGACAGACATGAACACTGAAGCTTTCTTT	CSGATDMNTEAFF
many	TRBD2	TRBV20-1	TRBJ2-1	TGCAGTGCTAGAGGCCTAGCGGGGGGCTATGAGCAGTTCTTC	CSARGLAGGYEQFF
many	.	TRBV20-1	TRBJ2-5	TGCAGTGCGCCCGGGACCCCTGGTAGGGAGACCCAGTACTTC	CSAPGTPGRETQYF
many	.	TRBV5-1	TRBJ1-5	TGCGCCAGCAGCTCCTACCCAGGGGCGGGTCAGCCCCAGCATTTT	CASSSYPGAGQPQHF
.	.	TRBV10-2	TRBJ2-1	TGCGCCAGCAGTGAGGTTTCCAGTTACGGGTTGGGCGATGAGCAGTTCTTC	CASSEVSSYGLGDEQFF
.	.	TRBV15	TRBJ2-7	TGTGCCACCAGCAGAGAAAGGGCGGAGAGCTCCTACGAGCAGTACTTC	CATSRERAESSYEQYF
many	.	TRBV5-1	TRBJ2-5	TGCGCCAGCAGGGTAGGACATTCGACCCAAGAGACCCAGTACTTC	CASRVGHSTQETQYF
few	TRBD1	TRBV12-3/TRBV12-4	TRBJ2-7	TGTGCCAGCAGTTGGGGGACAGGGATCTACGAGCAGTACTTC	CASSWGTGIYEQYF
many	.	TRBV5-1	TRBJ2-3	TGCGCCAGCAGCTTGGGGATCACTGGGGCCCTCACAGATACGCAGTATTTT	CASSLGITGALTDTQYF
few	TRBD2	TRBV6-1	TRBJ2-1	TGTGCCAGCAAGGGACTAGCGGGGGGCTCCTACAATGAGCAGTTCTTC	CASKGLAGGSYNEQFF
few	TRBD2	TRBV4-2	TRBJ2-7	TGTGCCAGCAGCCAAGATCGTAGTAGCGGGGGGTCCTACGAGCAGTACTTC	CASSQDRSSGGSYEQYF
few	TRBD2	TRBV7-2	TRBJ2-1	TGTGCCAGCAGCTTAGTCGGCGGGGGGGGCTACAATGAGCAGTTCTTC	CASSLVGGGGYNEQFF
many	.	TRBV29-1	TRBJ2-1	TGCAGCGTTGGGGTACCAGGGGCCGAATACAATGAGCAGTTCTTC	CSVGVPGAEYNEQFF
many	TRBD1	TRBV7-9	TRBJ2-3	TGTGCCAGCAGCTTAACACAGGGGGCAGATACGCAGTATTTT	CASSLTQGADTQYF
many	.	TRBV12-3/TRBV12-4	TRBJ1-1	TGTGCCAGCAGTTTGTTCGGACAGATCTATGAAGCTTTCTTT	CASSLFGQIYEAFF
many	.	TRBV5-1	TRBJ1-6	TGCGCCAGCAGCCCCGAGGGGGTCGGAGACGCCCTCCACTTT	CASSPEGVGDALHF
.	.	TRBV6-4	TRBJ2-2	TGTGCCAGCAGTCGGGATAACACCGGGGAGCTGTTTTTT	CASSRDNTGELFF
.	TRBD2	TRBV20-1	TRBJ2-7	TGCAGTGCTAGAGATGATCAAATCCTAGCGGGGGACGAGCAGTACTTC	CSARDDQILAGDEQYF
many	.	TRBV24-1	TRBJ2-3	TGTGCCACCAGTGATGGCACAGATACGCAGTATTTT	CATSDGTDTQYF
.	.	TRBV11-3	TRBJ2-7	TGTGCCAGCAGCTTGAGGGACGGACCTACCTACGAGCAGTACTTC	CASSLRDGPTYEQYF
many	.	TRBV5-1	TRBJ2-5	TGCGCCAGCAGCCCGGGATTACAGGGTTACCAAGAGACCCAGTACTTC	CASSPGLQGYQETQYF
many	.	TRBV7-2	TRBJ2-7	TGTGCCAGCAGCTTAAGGGGGGGCAGAATTGAGCAGTACTTC	CASSLRGGRIEQYF
many	TRBD2	TRBV7-2	TRBJ2-3	TGTGCCAGCAGCTGGCTAGCGGGGGGGGGCACAGATACGCAGTATTTT	CASSWLAGGGTDTQYF
many	.	TRBV7-9	TRBJ2-7	TGTGCCAGCAGCCCTCGAGAACAGACCAGGGGGCAGTACTTC	CASSPREQTRGQYF
.	.	TRBV6-1	TRBJ2-3	TGTGCCAGCAGTGAAGCGGCAAAAAGTGGGAATATGCCAGATACGCAGTATTTT	CASSEAAKSGNMPDTQYF
many	.	TRBV6-5	TRBJ2-1	TGTGCCAGCAGTTCCCCGTTCCTCAATGAGCAGTTCTTC	CASSSPFLNEQFF
.	TRBD1	TRBV7-2	TRBJ2-7	TGTGCCAGCAGCATCGGACAGGGGGGAACCTACGAGCAGTACTTC	CASSIGQGGTYEQYF
few	TRBD2	TRBV12-3/TRBV12-4	TRBJ2-1	TGTGCCAGCCACAGCGGGACTGAGATCAATGAGCAGTTCTTC	CASHSGTEINEQFF
many	.	TRBV12-3/TRBV12-4	TRBJ1-2	TGTGCCGTCGAGCCCGCGGGTAGAGCGGTCTATGGCTACACCTTC	CAVEPAGRAVYGYTF
.	.	TRBV5-1	TRBJ2-7	TGCGCCAGCAGGTTAGAGCGAACTCCCTACGAGCAGTACTTC	CASRLERTPYEQYF
.	.	TRBV7-3	TRBJ2-2	TGTGCCAGCAGCAAGCCGGCTCAGGCGGGGACCGGGGAGCTGTTTTTT	CASSKPAQAGTGELFF
many	TRBD1	TRBV5-6	TRBJ2-5	TGTGCCAGCAGCTTACAAGGGACAGGGCAAGAGACCCAGTACTTC	CASSLQGTGQETQYF
.	TRBD1	TRBV9	TRBJ2-3	TGTGCCAGCAGCGTAGGAGCCCCGGGACAGAGCACAGATACGCAGTATTTT	CASSVGAPGQSTDTQYF
many	.	TRBV20-1	TRBJ1-4	TGCAGTGCTAGAGCGAGAGGAGCCGAAAAACTGTTTTTT	CSARARGAEKLFF